These 10 T cell receptor beta chains share one sample of origin, sequenced in a study of shared clonotypes between healthy human individuals. Libraries were prepared by immunoSEQ multiplex PCR; TCRdb keeps only in-frame clonotypes and omits some of them. This table has over 750,000 clones, roughly 96% appearing once. Naive CD8 cells, CD45RO-negative and positively selected for CCR7, excluded terminally differentiated effector memory CD45RA+ cells. The specimen was naive CD8+ T cells sorted from blood. The receptor set was obtained from a man aged 30 to 45 in good health.

The chain is built from TRBV18 and TRBJ1-1; D is unclear. This CDR3 contains 14 residues. Germline CDR1 is KGHSH and CDR2 is LQKENI. V was trimmed by 5 bases and J by 3 bases, leaving 13 bases between them. The CDR3 loop reads CASSGGRRDTEAFF. CDR3 DNA: TGTGCCAGCTCAGGCGGCAGGAGAGACACTGAAGCTTTCTTT.

Regarding this clone: Other DNA sequences in the sample encode the same CDR3. CDR3 sequence: CASSVGGSYNEQFF. CDR3 sequence (DNA): TGTGCCAGCAGTGTGGGGGGTTCCTACAATGAGCAGTTCTTC. The genes are TRBV25-1 and TRBJ2-1, with D possibly TRBD2 on 6 matching bases. V lost 4 bases and J 1 base, leaving 8 bases between the germline ends. Germline CDR1 reads MGHDK; CDR2 reads SYGVNS. This CDR3 contains 14 residues.

This chain connects TRBV7-9 to TRBJ2-2; the D is unclear. Trimming removed 5 bases from V and 3 bases from J, with 10 bases in between. The germline V gene encodes CDR1 SEHNR and CDR2 FQNEAQ (reference sequence). CDR3 length equals 14 residues. Here the CDR3 reads CASSLPSDTGELFF. For the CDR3, the DNA is TGTGCCAGCAGCCTCCCGTCAGACACCGGGGAGCTGTTTTTT.

This chain uses TRBV14 with TRBJ2-7, with unresolved D. V was pared by 4 bases and J by 5 bases, with 18 bases between. The CDR3 length is 15 residues. CDR1 SGHDN and CDR2 FVKESK come from the germline V gene. CDR3 sequence: CASSPPGRRADEQYF. The CDR3 DNA follows: TGTGCCAGCAGCCCGCCAGGTAGGCGCGCCGACGAGCAGTACTTC.

V and J are TRBV19 and TRBJ2-7; perhaps TRBD1 as D (6 bases). The CDR3 contains 13 residues. With 8 bases removed from V and 0 bases from J, the gap between germline ends came to 11 bases. Per the germline V gene, CDR1 is LNHDA and CDR2 is SQIVND (reference sequence). CDR3 protein: CASLGHSSYEQYF. The CDR3 region has the DNA TGTGCCAGTCTGGGACATAGCTCCTACGAGCAGTACTTC.

This chain uses TRBV7-9 with TRBJ2-1, with 7 bases fitting TRBD2. J lost 6 bases, V lost 5 bases, and 13 bases had no gene match. The CDR3 is 16 amino acids. Per germline, CDR1 SEHNR and CDR2 FQNEAQ (reference sequence). CDR3 DNA sequence: TGTGCCAGCAGCCCCGTCGGGCTAGCGGAAACCAATGAGCAGTTCTTC. Protein product: CASSPVGLAETNEQFF. Together with reference TRBV7-9 and TRBJ2-1, the CDR3 gives the full variable domain: DTGVSQNPRHKITKRGQNVTFRCDPISEHNRLYWYRQTLGQGPEFLTYFQNEAQLEKSRLLSDRFSAERPKGSFSTLEIQRTEQGDSAMYLCASSPVGLAETNEQFFGPGTRLTVL.

The genes are TRBV7-9 and TRBJ2-7, with TRBD1 identical over 7 bases. This CDR3 has 14 amino acids. The germline V gene has CDR1 SEHNR and CDR2 FQNEAQ (reference sequence). V lost 6 bases, J lost 4 bases, and 9 bases stayed unmatched. In DNA form, the CDR3 reads TGTGCCAGCAGTTCCACCGGGACAGCGTACGAGCAGTACTTC. The encoded protein is CASSSTGTAYEQYF.

The chain uses TRBV27 and TRBJ2-7; a possible D gene is TRBD1 (5 bases). This CDR3 has 14 residues. The germline V and J ends were trimmed by 5 bases and 3 bases, with 14 bases remaining between them. The germline CDR1 and CDR2 sequences are MNHEY and SMNVEV (reference sequence). CDR3 DNA sequence: TGTGCCAGCAGTCCAATAGGGGTCCTCTACGAGCAGTACTTC. Translating it yields CASSPIGVLYEQYF.

This chain uses TRBV28 with TRBJ2-5; 8 bases are shared with TRBD2. Trimming at V came to 8 bases and at J to 2 bases, leaving 16 bases not matched to a gene. This CDR3 spans 17 amino acids. Germline V gene data show CDR1 as MDHEN and CDR2 as SYDVKM. CDR3 sequence: CASGRMNRAGAQETQYF. The CDR3 DNA reads as TGTGCCAGCGGACGTATGAATCGAGCGGGAGCTCAAGAGACCCAGTACTTC.

This clone was detected once. The chain links TRBV28 to TRBJ2-1; 10 nucleotides agree with TRBD2. The CDR3 is made up of 16 amino acids. Germline lookup yields CDR1 MDHEN and CDR2 SYDVKM. The J segment lost 8 bases and the V segment lost 3 bases, leaving 10 bases of the junction unmatched. As DNA, the CDR3 is TGTGCCAGCAGTTTTTCCGGGACTAGCGTGTCTCATGAGCAGTTCTTC. Protein product: CASSFSGTSVSHEQFF.